The text below deals with one T cell receptor beta chain. Its antigen is unknown. Treatment denoted: oral pan-JAK inhibitor, 5-10 mg twice daily. Germline V CDR1 and CDR2: SGDLS, YYNGEE. Between the trimmed V and J ends, which lost 0 bases and 7 bases, there was a span of 11 bases. The CDR3 has 15 amino acids. The entry originates in a study of CD8+ T cells in alopecia areata. About the research overall: A 6-month period off drug followed tofacitinib, which lasted 6 to 18 months. Study outcomes and limitations: Expanded CD8+ clones among the top 100, as well as scalp clonality, were significantly decreased by tofacitinib. Affected scalp, especially in alopecia totalis/universalis, had a higher clonality than normal scalp did.

RNA extraction was followed by reverse transcription into cDNA, which acted as the sequencing template. The protocol was immunoSEQ multiplex PCR, while the TCRdb copy is restricted to in-frame clones and leaves out a portion. The sample includes some 190,000 clones, over 60% of them seen just once. Sequencing was performed on CD4+ T cells sorted from blood, taken at week 44, from a patient treated with tofacitinib. The receptor was derived from a human donor with alopecia areata. The chain uses TRBV9 and TRBJ1-6; D remains unclear. The CDR3 here is CASSVDRDNNSPLHF. The DNA of the CDR3 is TGTGCCAGCAGCGTAGATCGGGATAACAATTCACCCCTCCACTTT.